Following are 12 T cell receptor beta chains from one sample sequenced in a study of blood T cells in healthy people across ages. Together with a sample-barcoded 5' primer, a J-beta primer mix was included in a second PCR lasting roughly 6 to 12 cycles. Each CDR3 protein is one row after TCRdb ran MiXCR on the 5' RACE reads. Counted here are approximately 2,000,000 distinct CDR3 sequences, roughly two fifths occurring once; the ten biggest clones make up more than 20%. Sequences were obtained from blood. The receptors come from a human donor in good health.

V usage is TRBV6-2 or TRBV6-3 and J usage is TRBJ2-7; D is possibly TRBD1 or TRBD2 (5 bases each). CDR3 length: 15 residues. Germline V gene data show CDR1 as MNHEY and CDR2 as SVGEGT. Trimming pared 4 bases from V and 0 bases from J, leaving 13 bases between. CDR3 region: CASSSGRLISYEQYF. The CDR3 coding sequence is TGTGCCAGCAGTTCGGGACGTCTGATCTCCTACGAGCAGTACTTC.

This clonotype has more than one count but fewer than ten. This sequence joins TRBV11-2 and TRBJ2-7; D call uncertain. Trimming took 0 bases from V and 3 from J, leaving 9 bases between them. Looked up from germline, CDR1 is SGHAT and CDR2 is FQNNGV. The CDR3 runs 14 residues. The CDR3 sequence is CASSLDLQYYEQYF. CDR3 bases: TGTGCCAGCAGCTTAGATCTCCAATACTACGAGCAGTACTTC.

The CDR3, as DNA: TGTGCCAGCAGCCAAGCTTGGACAGGGCCCACTGGGGGCTACACCTTC. Residues: CASSQAWTGPTGGYTF. This sequence joins TRBV4-2 and TRBJ1-2, with 8 bases that match TRBD1. V was pared by 1 base and J by 8 bases, with 12 bases of the junction left unmatched. Germline CDR1 LGHNA, CDR2 YNFKEQ. This CDR3 is 16 amino acids long.

The chain joins TRBV7-2 to TRBJ1-1, with D possibly matching TRBD1 (5 bases). Trimming pared 7 bases from V and 5 bases from J, leaving 17 bases between. The CDR3 sequence is 14 residues long. Germline V gene sequence: CDR1 SGHTA, CDR2 FQGNSA. The CDR3 loop is CASNKRASGTEAFF. CDR3 bases: TGTGCCAGCAACAAACGGGCCTCAGGGACTGAAGCTTTCTTT.

With regard to this clonotype: One end of the junction does not line up with germline, which may come from a read error. V gene TRBV2 combines with J gene TRBJ2-7; TRBD1 aligns across 10 bases. Per germline, CDR1 SNHLY and CDR2 FYNNEI. The CDR3 contains 14 residues. The CDR3 DNA reads TGTGCCAGCAGTCAGGACAGGGGGAACTACGGGCAGTACTTC. Its translation: CASSQDRGNYGQYF.

V and J are TRBV12-3 or TRBV12-4 and TRBJ1-2; D gene uncertain. CDR3 length equals 12 residues. Trimming pared 4 bases from V and 10 bases from J, leaving 13 bases between. Here the CDR3 DNA reads TGTGCCAGCAGTTCGCCGAGGAGGGACTACACCTTC. Protein: CASSSPRRDYTF.

The V call is TRBV12-3 or TRBV12-4, the J call TRBJ2-4, with D maybe TRBD1 (6 bases). The CDR3 runs 13 residues. V was trimmed by 4 bases and J by 8 bases, leaving 12 bases between them. The CDR3 loop is CASSSPGEYIQYF. The CDR3, as DNA: TGTGCCAGCAGTTCTCCAGGGGAGTACATTCAGTACTTC.

V gene TRBV15 combines with J gene TRBJ1-6; D unresolved. V shed 0 bases and J shed 9 bases, with 15 bases lying between them. This CDR3 contains 16 residues. From germline, CDR1 is LNHNV and CDR2 YYDKDF (reference sequence). The CDR3 sequence: CATSRDRGPEISPLHF. The CDR3 nucleotides are TGTGCCACCAGCAGAGATCGTGGGCCTGAGATTTCACCCCTCCACTTT.

The chain uses TRBV6-1 and TRBJ2-1, with D perhaps assigned TRBD1 or TRBD2 (5 bases each). The CDR3 has 16 residues. CDR1 and CDR2 from the germline V gene are MNHNS and SASEGT. The V end lost 6 bases, the J end lost 6 bases, and 21 bases lay between the germline ends. The CDR3 spells CASRETERGIRNEQFF. The CDR3 nucleotides are TGTGCCAGCAGGGAGACAGAGAGGGGTATACGCAATGAGCAGTTCTTC.

The chain carries TRBV28 and TRBJ1-1, with a tentative D call TRBD1 (6 bases). The CDR3 consists of 16 residues. CDR1 is MDHEN, CDR2 SYDVKM, per germline. Trimming cost V 4 bases and J 7 bases, with 22 bases left between them. CDR3 region: CASSSSGQTLVGEAFF. Here the CDR3 DNA reads TGTGCCAGCAGTTCATCGGGACAAACGTTAGTTGGTGAAGCTTTCTTT.

This clonotype has just a few counts. The rearrangement uses TRBV11-3 and TRBJ2-5, with 9 bases that match TRBD1. From germline, CDR1 is SGHNT and CDR2 YENEEA. V shed 8 bases and J 2 bases; nucleotides not matched to a gene: 12. CDR3 length: 16 residues. The CDR3 region is CASGHGTGNEQETQYF. DNA for the CDR3: TGTGCCAGCGGCCACGGGACAGGGAATGAGCAAGAGACCCAGTACTTC.

This clonotype was found once. The chain joins TRBV29-1 to TRBJ1-2; 9 bases line up with TRBD1. V shed 7 bases and J 5 bases; nucleotides not matched to a gene: 8. The CDR3 is 13 residues long. Germline loops: CDR1 SQVTM, CDR2 ANQGSEA. This chain's CDR3 is CSAEQGAGYGYTF. The CDR3 nucleotides read TGCAGCGCGGAACAGGGGGCAGGATATGGCTACACCTTC.